A selection of T cell receptor beta chains follows, all from one sample in a study of shared clonotypes between healthy human individuals. The data were produced by immunoSEQ multiplex PCR, yet TCRdb's version contains in-frame clones alone and is incomplete. The sample holds some 2.1 million clones; 95% are singletons and the top ten take 0.13%. The sequencing input was naive CD4+ T cells sorted from blood. Every receptor here comes from a man aged 18 to 29 in good health. Each CDR3 is given with its conserved first and last residue. D genes are given only for firm matches. Some rows have no size entry. The others give once, few or many, or a class for an expanded clone.

TRBV30	TRBJ2-3	TRBD1	NA	TGTGCCTGGAGTGGGACAGGTACAGATACGCAGTATTTT	CAWSGTGTDTQYF
TRBV6-5	TRBJ1-4	NA	NA	TGTGCCAGCCTCCCCCTTGGGAGGACTAATGAAAAACTGTTTTTT	CASLPLGRTNEKLFF
TRBV5-1	TRBJ2-3	NA	NA	TGCGCCAGCAGCTTACAGGGTAGAACAGATACGCAGTATTTT	CASSLQGRTDTQYF
TRBV18	TRBJ2-5	NA	NA	TGTGCCAGCTCACCTCAGCCCCAGCCAGAGACCCAGTACTTC	CASSPQPQPETQYF
TRBV5-1	TRBJ2-3	NA	once	TGCGCCAGCAGCTTGGTGGGGGTAGATACGCAGTATTTT	CASSLVGVDTQYF
TRBV4-1	TRBJ2-1	NA	NA	TGCGCCAGCAGCCGCGGAGGCACCACCTACAATGAGCAGTTCTTC	CASSRGGTTYNEQFF
TRBV2	TRBJ1-4	NA	NA	TGTGCCAGCAAGGGGGGAGAGAAACTGTTTTTT	CASKGGEKLFF
TRBV7-2	TRBJ2-2	NA	NA	TGTGCCAGCAGCTTAGGTGGGAGGAACACCGGGGAGCTGTTTTTT	CASSLGGRNTGELFF
TRBV7-2	TRBJ2-5	TRBD1	NA	TGTGCCAGCAGCGCAGACAGGGGAGAGACCCAGTACTTC	CASSADRGETQYF
TRBV6-5	TRBJ1-3	NA	once	TGTGCCAGCAGTTACTCTACGGGGCCCGGAAACACCATATATTTT	CASSYSTGPGNTIYF
TRBV10-1	TRBJ2-2	NA	NA	TGCGCCAGCAGCGCGGTCCCCACCGGGGAGCTGTTTTTT	CASSAVPTGELFF
TRBV5-1	TRBJ2-5	NA	NA	TGCGCCAGCAGCTTGGTTGGTGCCGAAGAGACCCAGTACTTC	CASSLVGAEETQYF
TRBV7-2	TRBJ1-1	TRBD1	NA	TGTGCCAGCAGACCAGGACAGGGGGCGCGGACTGAAGCTTTCTTT	CASRPGQGARTEAFF
TRBV2	TRBJ1-6	NA	many	TGTGCCAGCAGCGCCGATACAGGGAGGAATTCACCCCTCCACTTT	CASSADTGRNSPLHF
TRBV5-6	TRBJ1-1	NA	NA	TGTGCCAGCAGCTTTGGCAGTGAAGCTTTCTTT	CASSFGSEAFF